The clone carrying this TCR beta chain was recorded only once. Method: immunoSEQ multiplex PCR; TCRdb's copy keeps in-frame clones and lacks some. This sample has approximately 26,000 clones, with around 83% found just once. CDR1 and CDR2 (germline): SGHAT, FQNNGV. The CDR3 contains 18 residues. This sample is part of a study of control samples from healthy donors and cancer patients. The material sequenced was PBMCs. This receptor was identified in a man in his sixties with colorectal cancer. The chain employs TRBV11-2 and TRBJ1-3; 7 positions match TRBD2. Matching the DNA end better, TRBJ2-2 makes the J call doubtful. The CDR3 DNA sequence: TGTGCCAGCAGCTTAGACGTATGGGACTACACGAACACCGGGGAGCTGTTTTTT. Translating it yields CASSLDVWDYTNTGELFF.